A selection of T cell receptor beta chains follows, all from one sample in a study of cytomegalovirus exposure and HLA in healthy donors. Method: immunoSEQ multiplex PCR; TCRdb's copy keeps in-frame clones and lacks some. The sample records under 120,000 clones, 65% being singletons. The sample consisted of PBMCs. The receptors here all came from a young man in good health and CMV-seropositive. CDR3s include the opening cysteine and the closing phenylalanine or tryptophan. D genes are given only for firm matches. Clone size is stated in some rows and not others, as once, few, many or a class when expanded.

>TRBJ1-2|.|.|12|TRBV29-1
TGCAGCGTTGATCCTGTCAACTATGGCTACACCTTC
CSVDPVNYGYTF
>TRBJ1-2|.|TRBD1|14|TRBV27
TGTGCCAGCAGTCCGATACAGGGGGCAGGGGGCTACACCTTC
CASSPIQGAGGYTF
>TRBJ2-5|.|TRBD1|14|TRBV6-5
TGTGCCAGCAGAGAACAGGGGGCGCGGGAGACCCAGTACTTC
CASREQGARETQYF
>TRBJ2-7|.|TRBD2|15|TRBV4-2
TGTGCCAGCAGCCAAGAGCGGGGGGGACACTACGAGCAGTACTTC
CASSQERGGHYEQYF
>TRBJ2-1|few|.|14|TRBV6-5
TGTGCCAGCAGTCCCCACAGGGGCGGGGATGAGCAGTTCTTC
CASSPHRGGDEQFF
>TRBJ2-1|.|.|13|TRBV11-2
TGTGCCACGATCGCGGGGAAAACCAATGAGCAGTTCTTC
CATIAGKTNEQFF
>TRBJ2-3|.|TRBD2|16|TRBV5-4
TGTGCCAGCAGCTTGGGGGGGTCTAGCGGGCAGGGTACGCAGTATTTT
CASSLGGSSGQGTQYF
>TRBJ2-7|.|.|14|TRBV2
TGTGCCAGCAGTGAGGGTGGAGTTTACTACGAGCAGTACTTC
CASSEGGVYYEQYF
>TRBJ2-7|.|.|13|TRBV13
TGTGCCAGCGAATACTCGCGGGGCTACGAGCAGTACTTC
CASEYSRGYEQYF
>TRBJ2-5|.|.|17|TRBV7-8
TGTGCCAGCAGCTTATTATCTGTGACAGGGAGGCAAGAGACCCAGTACTTC
CASSLLSVTGRQETQYF
>TRBJ2-1|few|TRBD2|14|TRBV7-2
TGTGCCAGCAGCCTAGCGGGAGTCTACAATGAGCAGTTCTTC
CASSLAGVYNEQFF
>TRBJ2-7|.|TRBD1|16|TRBV6-1
TGTGCCAGCAGTGAATGGGCCCAGGACAGGGGCCACGAGCAGTACTTC
CASSEWAQDRGHEQYF
>TRBJ1-1|few|.|15|TRBV6-1
TGTGCCAGCGCCCCACTACTTCTCATGAACACTGAAGCTTTCTTT
CASAPLLLMNTEAFF
>TRBJ2-1|.|.|16|TRBV25-1
TGTGCCAGCAGTGAACCAGGGCCCCTATCCTACAATGAGCAGTTCTTC
CASSEPGPLSYNEQFF
>TRBJ1-1|few|.|13|TRBV14
TGTGCCAGCAGCCATCCTGTGAACACTGAAGCTTTCTTT
CASSHPVNTEAFF
>TRBJ1-4|.|.|14|TRBV5-4
TGTGCCAGCAGCTTGGAGGGGTCACTTGAAAAACTGTTTTTT
CASSLEGSLEKLFF
>TRBJ2-7|.|.|14|TRBV21-1
TGTGCCAGCAGCGCCTCAGGGTTCTCCTACGAGCAGTACTTC
CASSASGFSYEQYF
>TRBJ2-7|.|TRBD2|15|TRBV7-8
TGTGCCAGCAGCTCTCCTAGCGGGGGGGTATCCGAGCAGTACTTC
CASSSPSGGVSEQYF
>TRBJ2-2|.|.|14|TRBV19
TGTGCCAGTAGTATTGTTTCGGGGACCGGGGAGCTGTTTTTT
CASSIVSGTGELFF
>TRBJ1-1|.|TRBD1|15|TRBV19
TGTGCCAGTAGTATTTGGTCGCAGGGGGCCACTGAAGCTTTCTTT
CASSIWSQGATEAFF
>TRBJ2-3|.|.|17|TRBV7-9
TGTGCCAGCAGCCCCGGCGGGCCCTACAGAGGCACAGATACGCAGTATTTT
CASSPGGPYRGTDTQYF
>TRBJ2-7|.|.|12|TRBV6-1
TGTGCCAGCAGTGTATCAGCGGCCGAGCAGTACTTC
CASSVSAAEQYF
>TRBJ2-1|.|.|10|TRBV6-1
TGTGCCACCAACAGGGTTGAGCAGTTCTTC
CATNRVEQFF
>TRBJ1-4|.|TRBD1|15|TRBV19
TGTGCCAGTAGTACGGGACAGGGGGCTTATGAAAAACTGTTTTTT
CASSTGQGAYEKLFF
>TRBJ1-2|.|.|15|TRBV2
TGTGCCAGCAGTGAAGCAATAGTAGGGGCCTATGGCTACACCTTC
CASSEAIVGAYGYTF
>TRBJ1-2|few|.|15|TRBV9
TGTGCCAGCAGCGCCAAGGCTTGGCAGGATCATGGCTACACCTTC
CASSAKAWQDHGYTF
>TRBJ1-2|.|.|14|TRBV6-1
TGTGCCAGCACCAAATACTCGGAGAACTATGGCTACACCTTC
CASTKYSENYGYTF
>TRBJ2-6|.|.|13|TRBV10-3
TGTGCCACCCAGGGGACTGGGGCCAACGTCCTGACTTTC
CATQGTGANVLTF
>TRBJ2-5|few|TRBD1|13|TRBV2
TGTGCCAGCAGAGTCCGACAGGGAGAGACCCAGTACTTC
CASRVRQGETQYF
>TRBJ2-3|.|.|13|TRBV18
TGTGCCAGCTCATCCACCTTTGACAACCCGCAGTATTTT
CASSSTFDNPQYF
>TRBJ2-7|few|TRBD1|14|TRBV2
TGTGCCAGCGTAGGGGCCAGGGGGCGTAACGAGCAGTACTTC
CASVGARGRNEQYF
>TRBJ1-5|few|.|17|TRBV2
TGTGCCAGCAGACCCACAGGGTTCCTCTACAGCAATCAGCCCCAGCATTTT
CASRPTGFLYSNQPQHF
>TRBJ2-3|.|.|13|TRBV5-4
TGTGCCAGCAGCTTGGAAGGGGCAGATACGCAGTATTTT
CASSLEGADTQYF
>TRBJ2-7|.|.|12|TRBV4-1
TGCGCCAGCGGAGGGGCTAACTACGAGCAGTACTTC
CASGGANYEQYF
>TRBJ1-5|.|.|15|TRBV27
TGTGCCAGCAGATCAATTACAGGGTTGGACCAGCCCCAGCATTTT
CASRSITGLDQPQHF
>TRBJ2-1|.|TRBD2|13|TRBV10-3
TGTGCCATAGGTTCGGGGGGAGACAATGAGCAGTTCTTC
CAIGSGGDNEQFF
>TRBJ2-2|.|TRBD2|15|TRBV27
TGTGCCAGCAGTTCGGGACTAGCGGGGGTCGGGGAGCTGTTTTTT
CASSSGLAGVGELFF
>TRBJ2-5|.|TRBD1|13|TRBV30
TGTGCCTGTCATGGACAGGGCAGAGAGACCCAGTACTTC
CACHGQGRETQYF
>TRBJ2-5|.|.|12|TRBV5-1
TGCGCCAGCAGCTTCCCACAAGAGACCCAGTACTTC
CASSFPQETQYF
>TRBJ1-2|.|.|16|TRBV23-1
TGCGCCAGCAGTCAATCGCCCCAGGGGAACGGCTATGGCTACACCTTC
CASSQSPQGNGYGYTF
>TRBJ2-3|.|TRBD2|17|TRBV19
TGTGCCAGTAGTATAGCGATGAGCGGGGAAAGCACAGATACGCAGTATTTT
CASSIAMSGESTDTQYF
>TRBJ2-7|.|TRBD1|19|TRBV10-3
TGTGCCATCAGTGCCCCTCGCGGACAGGGGGCGATGTGGTCCTACGAGCAGTACTTC
CAISAPRGQGAMWSYEQYF
>TRBJ1-5|.|.|14|TRBV6-5
TGTGCCAGCAGTGACAGCAATTATAATCAGCCCCAGCATTTT
CASSDSNYNQPQHF
>TRBJ2-7|.|TRBD1|12|TRBV30
TGTGCCTGGAGTCCAGGGGGCCACGAGCAGTACTTC
CAWSPGGHEQYF
>TRBJ1-2|.|TRBD1|14|TRBV2
TGTGCCAGCAGAACAGGGGAAATCGACTATGGCTACACCTTC
CASRTGEIDYGYTF
>TRBJ2-1|.|TRBD2|16|TRBV2
TGTGCCAGCAGTGAAGCGAGTAGCGGGGTTTACAATGAGCAGTTCTTC
CASSEASSGVYNEQFF
>TRBJ1-2|.|.|13|TRBV18
TGTGCCAGCTCACCGGACAGAAACTATGGCTACACCTTC
CASSPDRNYGYTF
>TRBJ1-2|.|TRBD1|14|TRBV6-1
TGTGCCAGCAGTCATATGGGACAGGGAAATGGCTACACCTTC
CASSHMGQGNGYTF
>TRBJ2-5|.|TRBD1|16|TRBV7-8
TGTGCCAGCAGCGGACCACAGGGGGCAGGTCAAGAGACCCAGTACTTC
CASSGPQGAGQETQYF
>TRBJ2-3|.|.|13|TRBV10-3
TGTGCCATCAGTGACTACGTAGCAGATACGCAGTATTTT
CAISDYVADTQYF
>TRBJ2-2|.|TRBD2|15|TRBV7-2
TGTGCCAGCAGCTGGACAGCGGGGGGGTTTGAGGAGCTGTTTTTT
CASSWTAGGFEELFF
>TRBJ1-6|once|TRBD1|17|TRBV4-1
TGCGCCAGCAGCCAGGCTCCTCTGGGACAGAGGAATTCACCCCTCCACTTT
CASSQAPLGQRNSPLHF
>TRBJ2-2|.|TRBD2|13|TRBV2
TGTGCCAGCAGTGGAACGGGAGGCGGGGAGCTGTTTTTT
CASSGTGGGELFF
>TRBJ1-4|.|TRBD1|14|TRBV6-1
TGTGCCAGCAGGGACAGGGGTGGTAATGAAAAACTGTTTTTT
CASRDRGGNEKLFF
>TRBJ2-2|medium-sized|TRBD2|14|TRBV6-4
TGTGCCAGCAGTGAAGCGGGGGGCACCGGGGAGCTGTTTTTT
CASSEAGGTGELFF
>TRBJ2-7|.|.|13|TRBV15
TGTGCCACCCGCCCGGGGGGCGCCTACGAGCAGTACTTC
CATRPGGAYEQYF
>TRBJ2-7|.|TRBD2|15|TRBV19
TGTGCCAGTAGCCTGACTAGCGGGGTTCGGAACGAGCAGTACTTC
CASSLTSGVRNEQYF
>TRBJ2-1|few|TRBD2|15|TRBV5-1
TGCGCCAGCAGCTTGGACCCAGCGGGGACGAATGAGCAGTTCTTC
CASSLDPAGTNEQFF
>TRBJ2-5|few|.|14|TRBV5-1
TGCGCCAGCAGCTTGACAGGAGGGTGGGAGACCCAGTACTTC
CASSLTGGWETQYF
>TRBJ1-2|.|.|13|TRBV25-1
TGTGCCAGCAGTGAATATTCAGGGAATGGCTACACCTTC
CASSEYSGNGYTF